Described below is a single T cell receptor beta chain sequence and its context. Trimming cost V 1 base and J 5 bases; bases outside gene matches: 6. Germline lookup yields CDR1 SGHTA and CDR2 FQGTGA. The CDR3 has 16 residues. This entry belongs to a study of blood T cell repertoires in COVID-19. The table came from immunoSEQ multiplex PCR; TCRdb's copy has only in-frame clones and leaves some out. Of approximately 670,000 clones in the sample, about 87% are singletons; the top ten hold about 0.24%. This sequence originates from a young woman with acute or convalescent COVID-19. The sequenced material came from peripheral blood. V usage is TRBV7-3 and J usage is TRBJ2-1; TRBD2 matches 9 bases. CDR3 loop: CASSLIRSGGHNEQFF. CDR3 nucleotide sequence: TGTGCCAGCAGCTTAATTAGGAGCGGGGGGCACAATGAGCAGTTCTTC.